This entry concerns a single T cell receptor beta chain. The sample comes from a study of blood T cell repertoires in COVID-19. Sequencing used immunoSEQ multiplex PCR; TCRdb keeps in-frame clones, though not all of them. The sample contains fewer than 250,000 clones, nearly 95% of which appear only once. The germline gives CDR1 MDHEN, CDR2 SYDVKM. This CDR3 spans 15 amino acids. V was pared by 3 bases and J by 13 bases, with 12 bases of the junction left unmatched. The J gene is TRBJ2-3, the V gene TRBV28; 11 nucleotides line up with TRBD1. The sample comprised peripheral blood. The clonotype was recovered from a young man with COVID-19, enrolled during active disease. The CDR3 region is CASSFIIRDRGMEYF. In DNA form, the CDR3 reads TGTGCCAGCAGTTTCATTATCCGGGACAGGGGGATGGAGTATTTT.